This entry lists 29 T cell receptor beta chains sequenced from one sample in a study of cytomegalovirus exposure and HLA in healthy donors. It was with 60 Vbeta and 13 Jbeta primers that the PCR ran. Method: immunoSEQ multiplex PCR; TCRdb's copy keeps in-frame clones and lacks some. In the table there are some 200,000 clones, roughly 79% of which are singletons. Material: PBMCs. The receptors were gathered from a woman between 40 and 50 years old in good health and CMV-seronegative.

The V call is TRBV7-2, the J call TRBJ1-2; D is uncertain. The ends were cut back, 2 bases at V and 2 bases at J, with 12 bases in the middle. Germline V gene data show CDR1 as SGHTA and CDR2 as FQGNSA. The CDR3 is 15 residues long. CDR3 in DNA: TGTGCCAGCAGCTTAAATCGAGGGTGGAACTATGGCTACACCTTC. It codes for CASSLNRGWNYGYTF.

This rearrangement joins TRBV4-1 to TRBJ2-7, with D perhaps matching TRBD2 (5 bases). Germline CDR1 and CDR2: MGHRA and YSYEKL. Trimming left V 4 bases short and J 3 bases short, with 13 bases between. The CDR3 extends over 14 amino acids. CDR3 region: CASSLSEGFYEQYF. CDR3 nucleotides: TGCGCCAGCAGCCTTTCAGAGGGTTTCTACGAGCAGTACTTC.

This clone was observed a few times. The rearrangement uses TRBV5-1 and TRBJ1-1; 8 positions match TRBD1. Germline CDR1 and CDR2: SGHRS and YFSETQ. This CDR3 region has 15 residues. J was trimmed by 0 bases and V by 6 bases; bases with no gene match: 7. The CDR3 DNA reads as TGCGCCAGCACCCTGACAGGGGCGGTGAACACTGAAGCTTTCTTT. Amino acids: CASTLTGAVNTEAFF.

The V call is TRBV19, the J call TRBJ1-6; 10 bases align to TRBD1. V gave up 3 bases and J gave up 1 base; unmatched junction bases: 0. This CDR3 contains 16 residues. CDR1 is LNHDA and CDR2 is SQIVND in the germline V gene (reference sequence). The CDR3 region is CASSMGQGSYNSPLHF. The CDR3 nucleotides are TGTGCCAGTAGTATGGGACAGGGGTCCTATAATTCACCCCTCCACTTT. The variable domain in full, completed from reference TRBV19 and TRBJ1-6, reads DGGITQSPKYLFRKEGQNVTLSCEQNLNHDAMYWYRQDPGQGLRLIYYSQIVNDFQKGDIAEGYSVSREKKESFPLTVTSAQKNPTAFYLCASSMGQGSYNSPLHFGNGTRLTVT.

The rearrangement uses TRBV6-5 and TRBJ1-2; D may be TRBD1 (5 bases). The CDR3 is made up of 12 amino acids. The V gene's germline CDR1 is MNHEY and CDR2 SVGAGI. Trimming shortened V by 2 bases and J by 8 bases, and 9 bases separated the two germline ends. The CDR3 reads CASSYPKGGYTF. The CDR3 bases are TGTGCCAGCAGTTACCCAAAGGGGGGCTACACCTTC.

As DNA, the CDR3 is TGTGCCAGCCGACTACAGGGGGAGGGTGAAAAACTGTTTTTT. Translating it yields CASRLQGEGEKLFF. The V gene is TRBV7-9, the J gene TRBJ1-4, with 8 bases identical to TRBD1. The CDR3 totals 14 residues. Germline CDR1 is SEHNR and CDR2 is FQNEAQ (reference sequence). The V and J ends lost 8 bases and 7 bases, in that order; junction bases with no gene match: 9.

The V gene is TRBV30, the J gene TRBJ1-2; 10 nucleotides align to TRBD1. Trimming at V came to 5 bases and at J to 6 bases, leaving 6 bases not matched to a gene. CDR3 length: 13 residues. Per germline, CDR1 GTSNPN and CDR2 SVGIG (reference sequence). The CDR3 reads CAWVPGTGDGYTF. The CDR3 coding sequence is TGTGCCTGGGTACCCGGGACAGGGGATGGCTACACCTTC. The variable domain in full, with the rest retrieved from reference TRBV30 and TRBJ1-2, is SQTIHQWPATLVQPVGSPLSLECTVEGTSNPNLYWYRQAAGRGLQLLFYSVGIGQISSEVPQNLSASRPQDRQFILSSKKLLLSDSGFYLCAWVPGTGDGYTFGSGTRLTVV.

In this sample, this clone turned up once. The rearrangement joins TRBV4-1 to TRBJ2-5, with D possibly being TRBD1 (7 bases). Looked up from germline, CDR1 is MGHRA and CDR2 is YSYEKL. V lost 1 base and J 1 base, leaving 16 bases between the germline ends. This CDR3 region has 17 residues. The CDR3 region is CASSQGRGASGQETQYF. The CDR3 coding sequence is TGCGCCAGCAGCCAAGGCAGGGGGGCATCTGGCCAAGAGACCCAGTACTTC.

Comments on this clone: A junction boundary mismatches the germline segment, possibly from a read error. The chain has TRBV7-7 and TRBJ1-6; possibly TRBD1 for D (6 bases). From germline, CDR1 is SSHAT and CDR2 FNYEAQ (reference sequence). The CDR3 spans 20 residues. The CDR3 reads CASRGAGVPLSSSYNSPLHF. The CDR3 nucleotides read TGTGCTAGCAGAGGTGCAGGGGTTCCACTCTCCTCCTCCTATAATTCACCCCTCCACTTT. The full variable domain, its missing parts supplied by reference TRBV7-7 and TRBJ1-6, is GAGVSQSPRYKVTKRGQDVTLRCDPISSHATLYWYQQALGQGPEFLTYFNYEAQPDKSGLPSDRFSAERPEGSISTLTIQRTEQRDSAMYRCASRGAGVPLSSSYNSPLHFGNGTRLTVT.

A single count supports this clone. The V gene is TRBV11-3, the J gene TRBJ2-3, with D hard to call. CDR3 size: 14 residues. Germline loops: CDR1 SGHNT, CDR2 YENEEA. With 2 bases removed from V and 4 bases from J, the gap between germline ends came to 10 bases. The CDR3 loop reads CASSLSLLADTQYF. The CDR3 nucleotides are TGTGCCAGCAGCTTATCCTTACTCGCAGATACGCAGTATTTT.

The J gene is TRBJ1-1, the V gene TRBV11-2; D is perhaps TRBD1 (5 bases). The V gene lost 5 bases and the J gene lost 5 bases, with 12 bases spanning the gap. This CDR3 region has 13 residues. CDR1 SGHAT and CDR2 FQNNGV come from the germline V gene. The CDR3 is CASSNSRQTEAFF. As DNA, the CDR3 is TGTGCCAGCAGCAACTCAAGACAGACTGAAGCTTTCTTT.

The V and J genes are TRBV4-3 and TRBJ1-1; unclear D gene. Looked up from germline, CDR1 is LGHNA and CDR2 is YSLEER. V lost 0 bases and J lost 2, with 16 bases in between. The length of the CDR3 is 17 residues. CDR3 coding DNA: TGCGCCAGCAGCCAAGAGCCGCACCCAGTCTTTAACACTGAAGCTTTCTTT. It is translated as CASSQEPHPVFNTEAFF.

The chain joins TRBV9 to TRBJ2-1; TRBD2 matches 8 bases. This CDR3 contains 14 residues. CDR1 SGDLS and CDR2 YYNGEE come from the germline V gene. The J segment lost 8 bases and the V segment lost 3 bases, leaving 7 bases of the junction unmatched. The DNA of the CDR3 is TGTGCCAGCAGCGATCGAGCGGGGGCGGATGAGCAGTTCTTC. It encodes CASSDRAGADEQFF.

The chain links TRBV5-1 to TRBJ2-1; 10 nucleotides agree with TRBD2. Germline trimming cut 3 bases from V and 5 bases from J; bases unmatched to any gene: 5. CDR1 is SGHRS and CDR2 is YFSETQ in the germline V gene. This CDR3 spans 15 amino acids. The CDR3 coding sequence is TGCGCCAGCAGCTATCTAGCGGGGGCCAACAATGAGCAGTTCTTC. It is translated as CASSYLAGANNEQFF.

The chain combines TRBV19 with TRBJ1-1; no firm D call. Trimming removed 7 bases from V and 3 bases from J, with 15 bases in between. CDR1 is LNHDA, CDR2 SQIVND, per germline (reference sequence). This CDR3 is built from 14 residues. CDR3 sequence: CASTLALFDTEAFF. CDR3 sequence (DNA): TGTGCCAGTACGTTAGCGCTTTTTGACACTGAAGCTTTCTTT. Supplemented by reference TRBV19 and TRBJ1-1, the full variable domain reads DGGITQSPKYLFRKEGQNVTLSCEQNLNHDAMYWYRQDPGQGLRLIYYSQIVNDFQKGDIAEGYSVSREKKESFPLTVTSAQKNPTAFYLCASTLALFDTEAFFGQGTRLTVV.

This rearrangement joins TRBV19 to TRBJ2-2; maybe TRBD2 (6 bases). The CDR3 spans 15 residues. Germline V CDR1 and CDR2: LNHDA, SQIVND (reference sequence). Trimming left V 3 bases short and J 2 bases short, with 10 bases between. The DNA of the CDR3 is TGTGCCAGTAGTATTCAGGGACTTAACACCGGGGAGCTGTTTTTT. This sequence encodes CASSIQGLNTGELFF.

This CDR3 is CASSLPDSVYEQYF. CDR3 nucleotide sequence: TGTGCCAGCAGTTTACCGGACAGCGTCTACGAGCAGTACTTC. The chain joins TRBV28 to TRBJ2-7; tentatively, D is TRBD1 (6 bases). The CDR3 is made up of 14 amino acids. Trimming took 2 bases from V and 3 from J, leaving 11 bases between them. Germline CDR1 MDHEN, CDR2 SYDVKM.

V gene TRBV5-1 combines with J gene TRBJ1-1, with 8 nucleotides matching TRBD1. V shed 0 bases, J shed 1 base, and the junction held 2 bases outside the gene matches. CDR3 size: 15 residues. CDR1 is SGHRS and CDR2 is YFSETQ in the germline V gene. The CDR3 DNA reads as TGCGCCAGCAGCTTGGCGGGGACAGGGAACACTGAAGCTTTCTTT. Translation: CASSLAGTGNTEAFF.

For this clone: One end of the junction does not line up with germline, which may come from a read error. The chain combines TRBV7-7 with TRBJ2-7; 8 positions agree with TRBD2. The CDR3 runs to 14 residues. Germline-derived CDR1 and CDR2 are SSHAT and FNYEAQ (reference sequence). In nucleotides, the CDR3 is TGTGCTAGCAGCCCCACGGGGGGGCCCTACGAGCAGTACTTC. This sequence encodes CASSPTGGPYEQYF.

The V and J genes are TRBV7-2 and TRBJ2-3; D is possibly TRBD2 (6 bases). The V gene's germline CDR1 is SGHTA and CDR2 FQGNSA. The V end was cut by 1 base, the J end by 6 bases, with 17 bases between. This CDR3 has 16 amino acids. The CDR3 nucleotides are TGTGCCAGCAGCTTAGGACCACCAGGTGCGGGGGATACGCAGTATTTT. Translated: CASSLGPPGAGDTQYF. The entire variable domain, with the rest obtained from reference TRBV7-2 and TRBJ2-3, is as follows: GAGVSQSPSNKVTEKGKDVELRCDPISGHTALYWYRQSLGQGLEFLIYFQGNSAPDKSGLPSDRFSAERTGGSVSTLTIQRTQQEDSAVYLCASSLGPPGAGDTQYFGPGTRLTVL.

The chain combines TRBV7-3 with TRBJ2-2, with TRBD1 matching over 8 bases. The V segment lost 3 bases and the J segment 6 bases; nucleotides outside the gene matches: 3. The CDR3 loop spans 14 amino acids. Germline V lookup: CDR1 SGHTA, CDR2 FQGTGA. The CDR3 bases are TGTGCCAGCAGCTTCCAACAGGGGGCCGGGGAGCTGTTTTTT. This sequence encodes CASSFQQGAGELFF.

V usage is TRBV29-1 and J usage is TRBJ2-3; 13 bases map to TRBD2. From germline, CDR1 is SQVTM and CDR2 ANQGSEA. The V and J ends lost 5 bases and 1 base, in that order; junction bases with no gene match: 6. There are 16 residues in the CDR3. The chain's CDR3 is CSVFPGLAGRTDTQYF. The CDR3 DNA sequence: TGCAGCGTTTTCCCGGGACTAGCGGGGCGCACAGATACGCAGTATTTT.

The rearrangement joins TRBV30 to TRBJ1-1; 7 positions agree with TRBD1. This CDR3 spans 13 amino acids. From germline, CDR1 is GTSNPN and CDR2 SVGIG (reference sequence). With 2 bases clipped from V and 6 bases from J, the junction kept 6 bases outside the gene matches. The DNA of the CDR3 is TGTGCCTGGAGTTACAGGGGTAGGTCTGAAGCTTTCTTT. This translates into CAWSYRGRSEAFF.

This sequence joins TRBV7-2 and TRBJ2-3, with a weak D call TRBD2 (5 bases). The CDR3 is made up of 12 amino acids. The germline V gene has CDR1 SGHTA and CDR2 FQGNSA. Trimming took 6 bases from V and 8 from J, leaving 12 bases between them. CDR3 amino acids: CASRWESATQYF. CDR3 in DNA: TGTGCCAGCAGGTGGGAGTCGGCTACGCAGTATTTT. The whole variable domain, filled in from reference TRBV7-2 and TRBJ2-3, reads GAGVSQSPSNKVTEKGKDVELRCDPISGHTALYWYRQSLGQGLEFLIYFQGNSAPDKSGLPSDRFSAERTGGSVSTLTIQRTQQEDSAVYLCASRWESATQYFGPGTRLTVL.

The chain uses TRBV5-1 and TRBJ2-3; D gene uncertain. The CDR3 is 13 residues long. Deletions cut 2 bases from V and 3 bases from J, with 7 bases between. The germline gives CDR1 SGHRS, CDR2 YFSETQ. CDR3 sequence: CASSFRLTDTQYF. For the CDR3, the DNA is TGCGCCAGCAGCTTTAGACTTACAGATACGCAGTATTTT.

The chain combines TRBV2 with TRBJ1-6; D perhaps matches TRBD1 (6 bases). The CDR3 spans 14 residues. Germline V lookup: CDR1 SNHLY, CDR2 FYNNEI. Trimming stripped 2 bases from V and 10 bases from J, with 12 bases between. CDR3 DNA sequence: TGTGCCAGCAGTGAATTACAGGGCGAATCACCCCTCCACTTT. It encodes CASSELQGESPLHF. The full variable domain, with the rest looked up from reference TRBV2 and TRBJ1-6, is EPEVTQTPSHQVTQMGQEVILRCVPISNHLYFYWYRQILGQKVEFLVSFYNNEISEKSEIFDDQFSVERPDGSNFTLKIRSTKLEDSAMYFCASSELQGESPLHFGNGTRLTVT.

The chain carries TRBV5-6 and TRBJ2-7; 7 bases agree with TRBD1. CDR3 length: 16 residues. In germline, CDR1 is SGHDT, CDR2 YYEEEE. V gave up 2 bases and J gave up 1 base; unmatched junction bases: 9. The CDR3 nucleotides are TGTGCCAGCAGCTTACGTCAGGGGGTTTTGTCCTACGAGCAGTACTTC. Its protein product is CASSLRQGVLSYEQYF.

This clone was seen once. The rearrangement uses TRBV5-6 and TRBJ2-7; D gene ambiguous. The germline CDR1 and CDR2 sequences are SGHDT and YYEEEE. V was trimmed by 4 bases and J by 0 bases, leaving 14 bases between them. The CDR3 loop spans 15 amino acids. This chain's CDR3 is CASSGPLLPSYEQYF. As DNA, the CDR3 is TGTGCCAGCAGCGGCCCCCTGTTACCCTCCTACGAGCAGTACTTC.

The rearrangement joins TRBV9 to TRBJ2-1, with 10 positions matching TRBD2. The CDR3 covers 15 residues. Looked up from germline, CDR1 is SGDLS and CDR2 is YYNGEE. The J segment lost 8 bases and the V segment lost 3 bases, leaving 8 bases of the junction unmatched. The DNA for the CDR3 is TGTGCCAGCAGCGCCCTAGCGGGGGCCTCCGATGAGCAGTTCTTC. It translates to CASSALAGASDEQFF.